The entry below gives a single T cell receptor (beta chain) sequence along with its context. Tregs were sorted as CD4+CD25+CD127-/low cells. One entry per CDR3 protein results from TCRdb running MiXCR on the 5' RACE reads. The repertoire holds 7,000 or so distinct CDR3 sequences, with approximately 70% as singletons. This receptor was obtained from a female donor with breast cancer. Sequenced: tumor-infiltrating Tregs sorted from the breast tumor.

The CDR3 protein is CASSSTGGRTEAFF. Here the CDR3 DNA reads TGTGCCAGCAGCTCGACAGGGGGTCGGACTGAAGCTTTCTTT. The chain is built from TRBV6-2 or TRBV6-3 and TRBJ1-1; 9 bases are shared with TRBD1. Germline assignment: CDR1 MNHEY and CDR2 SVGEGT. CDR3 length: 14 residues. Trimming at V came to 6 bases and at J to 5 bases, leaving 7 bases not matched to a gene.